Below are 16 T cell receptor beta chains sequenced from a single sample in a study of metastatic and nonmetastatic thyroid tumors. TCRdb reanalyzed the PCR reads with MiXCR. The sample includes 9,100 or so clones, roughly 40% of them seen just once. Each patient came to thyroid surgery without any prior treatment (of any kind). Sequenced: tumor tissue. These receptors were collected from a male donor with papillary thyroid cancer or a benign thyroid nodule (not recorded which). Some clones in this sample may be carry-over from other donors' samples.

This chain links TRBV11-2 with TRBJ1-6, with no clear D. This CDR3 region has 11 residues. CDR1 is SGHAT, CDR2 FQNNGV, per germline. Trimming shortened V by 3 bases and J by 9 bases, and 3 bases separated the two germline ends. This CDR3 reads CASSLGSPLHF. The CDR3 DNA reads as TGTGCCAGCAGCTTGGGTTCACCCCTCCACTTT.

This chain connects TRBV20-1 to TRBJ1-5, with TRBD1 matching over 7 bases. Per germline, CDR1 DFQATT and CDR2 SNEGSKA (reference sequence). There are 15 residues in the CDR3. Unmatched junction bases numbered 6, after V lost 3 bases and J lost 1 base. The CDR3 DNA sequence: TGCAGTGCTAGTCGGTTGGGACAGAGCAATCAGCCCCAGCATTTT. Protein: CSASRLGQSNQPQHF.

By share, this clone ranks as medium-sized. The chain employs TRBV5-6 and TRBJ2-3; 7 bases match TRBD1. V dropped 5 bases and J dropped 4; count of bases not matched to a gene: 7. CDR1 and CDR2 (germline): SGHDT, YYEEEE. The length of the CDR3 is 14 residues. CDR3 sequence reads: CASSSTGIPDTQYF. For the CDR3, the DNA is TGTGCCAGCAGTTCGACAGGGATCCCAGATACGCAGTATTTT.

The chain couples TRBV5-1 to TRBJ2-7; a weak D match, TRBD2 (6 bases). Trimming pared 4 bases from V and 2 bases from J, leaving 13 bases between. Germline V gives CDR1 SGHRS, CDR2 YFSETQ. The CDR3 has 14 residues. This chain's CDR3 is CASSLGGDPYEQYF. The CDR3 DNA is TGCGCCAGCAGCCTCGGAGGGGACCCCTACGAGCAGTACTTC.

This clone was seen only a few times. This chain uses TRBV6-5 with TRBJ1-2, with D unclear. Germline V CDR1 and CDR2: MNHEY, SVGAGI. This CDR3 is built from 15 residues. V lost 2 bases, J lost 3 bases, and 13 bases lay in between. The CDR3: CASSYGWGGDYGYTF. CDR3 DNA sequence: TGTGCCAGCAGTTACGGTTGGGGTGGCGACTATGGCTACACCTTC.

The chain links TRBV12-3 or TRBV12-4 to TRBJ2-3; D is unclear. Trimming stripped 8 bases from V and 8 bases from J, with 14 bases between. The CDR3 totals 12 residues. The CDR3 loop is CASWDDGSTQYF. DNA for the CDR3: TGTGCCAGCTGGGATGATGGGTCTACGCAGTATTTT.

Remarks on this clone: An end of the junction differs from the germline gene, which may be a read error. The chain carries TRBV9 and TRBJ2-7; a weak D match, TRBD2 (5 bases). Germline V gene data show CDR1 as SGDLS and CDR2 as YYNGEE. The CDR3 runs 15 residues. CDR3 amino acids: CSSSGALTCSYEQYF. CDR3 coding DNA: TGTTCCAGCAGCGGAGCCCTGACATGCTCCTACGAGCAGTACTTC.

This clone is medium-sized. The V call is TRBV6-1, the J call TRBJ2-5, with D possibly being TRBD1 or TRBD2 (6 bases each). The CDR3 is made up of 16 amino acids. The germline V and J ends were trimmed by 6 bases and 5 bases, with 22 bases remaining between them. Germline CDR1 is MNHNS and CDR2 is SASEGT. The CDR3 protein is CASSFRSGGAGETQYF. DNA for the CDR3: TGTGCCAGCAGCTTTAGGTCCGGGGGCGCGGGGGAGACCCAGTACTTC.

By its share, this clone is medium-sized. The chain's CDR3 is CASSLKGGSGLAGPTYEQYF. CDR3 nucleotides: TGTGCCAGCTCACTCAAAGGGGGGTCGGGACTAGCGGGACCTACCTACGAGCAGTACTTC. This sequence joins TRBV18 and TRBJ2-7; 13 bases are shared with TRBD2. There are 20 residues in the CDR3. Unmatched junction bases numbered 17, after V lost 4 bases and J lost 2 bases. Germline values: CDR1 KGHSH, CDR2 LQKENI.

The chain carries TRBV4-1 and TRBJ1-2; 9 nucleotides align to TRBD1. V shed 4 bases, J shed 5 bases, and the junction held 8 bases outside the gene matches. The V gene's germline CDR1 is MGHRA and CDR2 YSYEKL. This CDR3 comprises 15 residues. The CDR3 sequence: CASSPQGQGEYGYTF. CDR3 DNA sequence: TGCGCCAGCAGCCCCCAGGGACAGGGCGAATATGGCTACACCTTC.

The chain carries TRBV13 and TRBJ2-7, with 11 bases matching TRBD1. Germline trimming cut 5 bases from V and 3 bases from J; bases unmatched to any gene: 6. Germline-derived CDR1 and CDR2 are PRHDT and FYEKMQ (reference sequence). This CDR3 has 15 amino acids. The CDR3 sequence is CASSPSGTGGYEQYF. The CDR3 region has the DNA TGTGCCAGCAGCCCATCCGGGACAGGGGGCTACGAGCAGTACTTC.

This clone was counted only a few times. The V gene is TRBV6-5, the J gene TRBJ2-2; D remains unclear. The V gene's germline CDR1 is MNHEY and CDR2 SVGAGI. There are 15 residues in the CDR3. V lost 2 bases, J lost 1 base, and 8 bases lay in between. The CDR3 DNA follows: TGTGCCAGCAGTTACGATTCGGTGAACACCGGGGAGCTGTTTTTT. This translates into CASSYDSVNTGELFF.

For the CDR3, the DNA is TGCAGTGCTAGAGTGGTCTCTTATGAGGGAGACACCTACAATGAGCAGTTCTTC. It translates to CSARVVSYEGDTYNEQFF. The genes are TRBV20-1 and TRBJ2-1; possible D gene TRBD2, 5 bases. The CDR3 runs 18 residues. CDR1 and CDR2 (germline): DFQATT, SNEGSKA (reference sequence). The V gene lost 1 base and the J gene lost 2 bases, with 21 bases spanning the gap.

The V gene is TRBV28, the J gene TRBJ2-1; 8 bases align to TRBD2. With V trimmed by 2 bases and J by 7 bases, 7 bases remained unmatched. The CDR3 loop spans 15 amino acids. The germline gives CDR1 MDHEN, CDR2 SYDVKM. The CDR3 here is CASSLVGRAVNEQFF. The CDR3 nucleotides are TGTGCCAGCAGTTTAGTCGGGAGGGCCGTGAATGAGCAGTTCTTC.

The CDR3 DNA is TGTGCCAGCAGCCTCCCCGGGGGACAGGGTTTTGTAAGCTTTCCGGACGAGCAGTACTTC. As protein: CASSLPGGQGFVSFPDEQYF. V gene TRBV4-2 combines with J gene TRBJ2-7; 9 bases agree with TRBD1. V shed 4 bases, J shed 5 bases, and the junction held 24 bases outside the gene matches. The CDR3 runs to 20 residues. CDR1 is LGHNA, CDR2 YNFKEQ, per germline.

This chain links TRBV10-3 with TRBJ2-3; D possibly uses TRBD1 or TRBD2 (5 bases each). This CDR3 spans 15 amino acids. The germline CDR1 and CDR2 sequences are ENHRY and SYGVKD. The V gene lost 9 bases and the J gene lost 4 bases, with 20 bases spanning the gap. CDR3 loop: CAIGTGYQAADTQYF. The CDR3 DNA reads TGTGCCATAGGGACCGGGTACCAGGCGGCAGATACGCAGTATTTT.